The 2 T cell receptor beta chains given below trace back to one sample, sequenced in a study of cytomegalovirus exposure and HLA in healthy donors. PCR involved 60 Vbeta and 13 Jbeta primers. Sequencing used immunoSEQ multiplex PCR; TCRdb keeps in-frame clones, though not all of them. This repertoire shows 150,000 to 200,000 clones, around 85% found once; its top ten account for about 2.3%. The sample comprised PBMCs. The receptors here all came from a woman aged 50 to 60 in good health and CMV-seronegative.

The chain carries TRBV19 and TRBJ1-1, with 9 bases fitting TRBD1. V trimming: 5 bases; J trimming: 0 bases; junction bases outside the gene matches: 13. The germline V gene encodes CDR1 LNHDA and CDR2 SQIVND (reference sequence). The CDR3 is 18 amino acids. Here the CDR3 DNA reads TGTGCCAGTAGTCGACGGGGTTCCGGGACAGGGTTGAACACTGAAGCTTTCTTT. Translation gives CASSRRGSGTGLNTEAFF. The whole variable domain, filled in from reference TRBV19 and TRBJ1-1, reads DGGITQSPKYLFRKEGQNVTLSCEQNLNHDAMYWYRQDPGQGLRLIYYSQIVNDFQKGDIAEGYSVSREKKESFPLTVTSAQKNPTAFYLCASSRRGSGTGLNTEAFFGQGTRLTVV.

The chain links TRBV19 to TRBJ2-7; D perhaps matches TRBD2 (7 bases). The V end lost 8 bases, the J end lost 6 bases, and 11 bases lay between the germline ends. This CDR3 is built from 11 residues. Germline CDR1 is LNHDA and CDR2 is SQIVND (reference sequence). The CDR3 region is CASSGGLEQYF. CDR3 sequence (DNA): TGTGCCAGTTCCGGGGGGCTCGAGCAGTACTTC. The full variable domain, completed using reference TRBV19 and TRBJ2-7, is DGGITQSPKYLFRKEGQNVTLSCEQNLNHDAMYWYRQDPGQGLRLIYYSQIVNDFQKGDIAEGYSVSREKKESFPLTVTSAQKNPTAFYLCASSGGLEQYFGPGTRLTVT.